The entry that follows covers one T cell receptor (beta chain) sequence. The sample originates from a study of T cell changes during pregnancy in multiple sclerosis. Germline V CDR1 and CDR2: LNHDA, SQIVND (reference sequence). The CDR3 length is 17 residues. V shed 7 bases and J 3 bases; nucleotides not matched to a gene: 12. Using immunoSEQ multiplex PCR, the repertoire was profiled, and TCRdb retains in-frame clones only, with some absent. This table has tens of thousands of clones, 90% appearing once. The sequences come from peripheral blood, collected in the first trimester of pregnancy. This TCR was sampled from a female donor in good health, enrolled as a control in a pregnancy study. This chain joins TRBV19 and TRBJ1-2, with TRBD1 matching 12 bases. DNA of the CDR3: TGTGCCAGTATGGAGGGGACAGGGGGCGTCAGGGACTATGGCTACACCTTC. It yields the protein CASMEGTGGVRDYGYTF.